These 9 T cell receptor beta chains were all obtained from the same sample, sequenced in a study of blood T cell repertoires in COVID-19. Some clones are missing from TCRdb's copy, which holds only in-frame ones; the method was immunoSEQ multiplex PCR. This table holds about 400,000 clones, about nine tenths found once. The source material was peripheral blood. These receptor sequences come from a woman in her twenties or thirties with active or convalescent COVID-19.

CDR3 region: CASSFRALTDTQYF. The CDR3 DNA reads TGTGCCAGCAGCTTCAGGGCACTCACAGATACGCAGTATTTT. V is TRBV7-2 and J is TRBJ2-3; tentatively, D is TRBD1 (5 bases). From germline, CDR1 is SGHTA and CDR2 FQGNSA. V lost 3 bases and J lost 2, with 9 bases in between. The CDR3 runs 14 residues.

The chain links TRBV14 to TRBJ1-1, with D maybe TRBD1 (5 bases). This CDR3 has 15 amino acids. Germline loops: CDR1 SGHDN, CDR2 FVKESK. V lost 4 bases and J 5 bases, leaving 17 bases between the germline ends. CDR3 coding DNA: TGTGCCAGCAGCCCTTGGAACCCCGGGGGAACTGAAGCTTTCTTT. Residues: CASSPWNPGGTEAFF.

The rearrangement uses TRBV30 and TRBJ2-3; 11 bases agree with TRBD2. Germline values: CDR1 GTSNPN, CDR2 SVGIG (reference sequence). The CDR3 is made up of 15 amino acids. V shed 0 bases, J shed 4 bases, and the junction held 3 bases outside the gene matches. The CDR3 sequence is CAWSVDSGRADTQYF. In DNA, the CDR3 is TGTGCCTGGAGTGTCGATAGCGGGAGGGCAGATACGCAGTATTTT.

The V gene is TRBV19, the J gene TRBJ2-1; 7 bases fit TRBD1. Germline assignment: CDR1 LNHDA and CDR2 SQIVND (reference sequence). V lost 5 bases to trimming and J lost 6 bases; unmatched junction nucleotides: 13. This CDR3 contains 16 residues. CDR3 sequence reads: CASSVTGILGRNEQFF. The CDR3 bases are TGTGCCAGTAGTGTGACAGGGATATTAGGACGCAATGAGCAGTTCTTC. Filled out from reference TRBV19 and TRBJ2-1, the complete variable domain reads DGGITQSPKYLFRKEGQNVTLSCEQNLNHDAMYWYRQDPGQGLRLIYYSQIVNDFQKGDIAEGYSVSREKKESFPLTVTSAQKNPTAFYLCASSVTGILGRNEQFFGPGTRLTVL.

The V gene is TRBV9, the J gene TRBJ2-3, with D possibly being TRBD2 (6 bases). CDR3 length equals 14 residues. CDR1 is SGDLS, CDR2 YYNGEE, per germline. V was pared by 0 bases and J by 6 bases, with 11 bases between. CDR3 loop: CASSVDGRVDTQYF. In DNA form, the CDR3 reads TGTGCCAGCAGCGTAGACGGGAGAGTGGATACGCAGTATTTT.

This sequence joins TRBV7-6 and TRBJ1-4; 9 bases are shared with TRBD1. V dropped 6 bases and J dropped 8; count of bases not matched to a gene: 10. The CDR3 is 15 amino acids. The germline CDR1 and CDR2 sequences are SGHVS and FNYEAQ. Here the CDR3 DNA reads TGTGCCAGCAGGAGGACAGGGGACGAGCGGGAAAAACTGTTTTTT. Its protein is CASRRTGDEREKLFF.

The chain links TRBV6-1 to TRBJ1-3, with D unclear. Between the trimmed V and J ends, which lost 0 bases and 0 bases, there was a span of 6 bases. The CDR3 sequence is 15 residues long. Per germline, CDR1 MNHNS and CDR2 SASEGT. CDR3 loop: CASSEAGLSGNTIYF. In DNA form, the CDR3 reads TGTGCCAGCAGTGAAGCGGGCCTCTCTGGAAACACCATATATTTT.

This clone showed up just once. The chain is built from TRBV2 and TRBJ1-2; tentatively, D is TRBD1 (6 bases). CDR3 length: 14 amino acids. Germline lookup yields CDR1 SNHLY and CDR2 FYNNEI. V was shortened by 3 bases and J by 1 base, with 9 bases between the two germline ends. This CDR3 reads CASSDTGNNYGYTF. CDR3 bases: TGTGCCAGCAGTGACACAGGGAATAACTATGGCTACACCTTC.

The chain has TRBV9 and TRBJ2-3; 10 bases are a match to TRBD2. Losses at the gene ends were 4 bases for V and 8 bases for J; bases not matched to a gene: 10. Germline CDR1 and CDR2: SGDLS and YYNGEE. CDR3 length: 15 residues. CDR3 bases: TGTGCCAGCAGCTTAGGGCTAGCGGGGGTAACTACGCAGTATTTT. Residues: CASSLGLAGVTTQYF.